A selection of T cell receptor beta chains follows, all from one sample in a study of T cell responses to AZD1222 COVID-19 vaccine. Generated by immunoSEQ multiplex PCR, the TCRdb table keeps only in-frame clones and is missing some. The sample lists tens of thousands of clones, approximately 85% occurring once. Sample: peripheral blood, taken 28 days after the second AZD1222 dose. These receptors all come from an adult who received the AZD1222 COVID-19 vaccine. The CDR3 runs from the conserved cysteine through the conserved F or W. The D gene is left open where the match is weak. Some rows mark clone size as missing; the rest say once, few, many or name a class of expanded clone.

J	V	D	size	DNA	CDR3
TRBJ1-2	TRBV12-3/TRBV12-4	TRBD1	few	TGTGCCAGCAGCTGGGACAGGGAGGGTGGCTACACCTTC	CASSWDREGGYTF
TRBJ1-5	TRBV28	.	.	TGTGCCAGCAGCCCGCAGGGGCGGGAGCCCCAGCATTTT	CASSPQGREPQHF
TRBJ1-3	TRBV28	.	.	TGTGCCAGCAGCCCGGGCGGCAGCGGAAACACCATATATTTT	CASSPGGSGNTIYF
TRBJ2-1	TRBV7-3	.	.	TGTGCCAGCAGCCCTCGGACCGGGGGATACAATGAGCAGTTCTTC	CASSPRTGGYNEQFF
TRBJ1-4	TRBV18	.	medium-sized	TGTGCCAGCTCACCCGGGACCGGTCGTGAAAAACTGTTTTTT	CASSPGTGREKLFF
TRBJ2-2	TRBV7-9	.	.	TGTGCCAGCAGCTTAGTTATCTGGGCGGCCGGGGAGCTGTTTTTT	CASSLVIWAAGELFF
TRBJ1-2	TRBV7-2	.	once	TGTGCCAGCAGCTTAGGGCAGGGGAGGGATGGCTACACCTTC	CASSLGQGRDGYTF
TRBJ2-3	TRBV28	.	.	TGTGCCAGCAGTACCGGGTTTCACACAGATACGCAGTATTTT	CASSTGFHTDTQYF
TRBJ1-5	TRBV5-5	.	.	TGTGCCAGCAGCTCATTTGGACAGACTGATCAGCCCCAGCATTTT	CASSSFGQTDQPQHF
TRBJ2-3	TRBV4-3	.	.	TGCGCCAGCAGCCAAGATATAGCGCCAGATACGCAGTATTTT	CASSQDIAPDTQYF
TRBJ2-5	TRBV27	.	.	TGTGCCAGCAGTTTCGGTTACCAAGAGACCCAGTACTTC	CASSFGYQETQYF
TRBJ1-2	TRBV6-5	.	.	TGTGCCAGCAGTTACTCTCTCGACGGCTATGGCTACACCTTC	CASSYSLDGYGYTF
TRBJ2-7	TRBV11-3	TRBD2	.	TGTGCCAGCAGCCCACGGGGAGGGAGTATCGACGAGCAGTACTTC	CASSPRGGSIDEQYF
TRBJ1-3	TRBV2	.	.	TGTGCCAGCAGTCTACGGGCCGTTGAAGGAGGCACCATATATTTT	CASSLRAVEGGTIYF
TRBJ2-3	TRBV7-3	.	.	TGTGCCAGCAGCTCAGCCTTCGGAGATACGCAGTATTTT	CASSSAFGDTQYF
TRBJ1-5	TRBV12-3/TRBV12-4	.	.	TGTGCCAGCAGTTTAATGGTCAATCAGCCCCAGCATTTT	CASSLMVNQPQHF
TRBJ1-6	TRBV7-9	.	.	TGTGCCAGCAGCCCGGGCCAAGGTTCACCCCTCCACTTT	CASSPGQGSPLHF
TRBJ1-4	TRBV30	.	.	TGTGCCTGGAGTGTACCGGGCAGAGAGAATGAAAAACTGTTTTTT	CAWSVPGRENEKLFF
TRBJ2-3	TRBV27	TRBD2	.	TGTGCCAGCGCGGCAAACCAGCGGGGTACAGATACGCAGTATTTT	CASAANQRGTDTQYF
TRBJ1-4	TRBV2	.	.	TGTGCCAGCATTGGCAGGGGTTATGAAAAACTGTTTTTT	CASIGRGYEKLFF
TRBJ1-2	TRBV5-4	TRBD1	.	TGTGCCAGCAGCAAGGACAGGGGGTATGGCTACACCTTC	CASSKDRGYGYTF
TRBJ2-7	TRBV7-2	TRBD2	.	TGTGCCAGCAGCACGGGACTAGCGGGAGGAGGGGGGGGTAAGCAGTACTTC	CASSTGLAGGGGGKQYF